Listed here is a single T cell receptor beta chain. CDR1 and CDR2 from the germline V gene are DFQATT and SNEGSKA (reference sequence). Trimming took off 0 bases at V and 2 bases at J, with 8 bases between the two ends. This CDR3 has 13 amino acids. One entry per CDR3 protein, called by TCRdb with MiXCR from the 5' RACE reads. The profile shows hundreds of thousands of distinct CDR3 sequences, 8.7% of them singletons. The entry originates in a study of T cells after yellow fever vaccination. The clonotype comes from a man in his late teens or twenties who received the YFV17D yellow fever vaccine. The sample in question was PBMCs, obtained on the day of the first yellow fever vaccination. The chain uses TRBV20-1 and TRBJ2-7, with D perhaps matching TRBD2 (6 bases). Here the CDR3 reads CSARDGGAYEQYF. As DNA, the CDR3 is TGCAGTGCTAGAGACGGGGGAGCCTACGAGCAGTACTTC.